This T cell receptor beta chain was sequenced in a study of CD8 T cells in ankylosing spondylitis. General observations from the study: Disease-linked clones had a CD8+ phenotype and relatively low frequency in peripheral blood.

TCRdb re-derived calls from the 5' RACE reads in MiXCR, one entry per CDR3 protein. The data show roughly 240,000 distinct CDR3 sequences, 8.2% seen once. The table lists this clonotype with many counts. What it recognizes is unknown. The CDR3 is made up of 15 amino acids. Germline CDR1 reads DFQATT; CDR2 reads SNEGSKA (reference sequence). J lost 5 bases, V lost 0 bases, and 7 bases had no gene match. Specimen: blood, either unsorted or a sorted T cell fraction (not recorded which). This chain links TRBV20-1 with TRBJ2-7; 10 bases fit TRBD2. The clonotype comes from a female donor with ankylosing spondylitis or in good health (not recorded which). The CDR3 loop is CSARDPASGSHEQYF. DNA of the CDR3: TGCAGTGCTAGAGATCCGGCTAGCGGGAGCCACGAGCAGTACTTC.